This TCR beta chain was documented in a study of PD-1 blockade in classical Hodgkin lymphoma. Study-wide results and limits: CD8+ TCR diversity did not rise significantly by C4D1, unlike CD4+.

Turning to this clone: Its antigen is as yet unknown. An end of the junction differs from the germline gene, which may be a read error.

The time point: cycle 4 day 1 (C4D1), after 6 weeks of nivolumab. Following autologous stem cell transplantation, relapse occurred in every patient, and exposure to brentuximab vedotin varied. Complete response, partial response or progressive disease were the best responses. Method: immunoSEQ multiplex PCR; TCRdb's copy keeps in-frame clones and lacks some. The sample shows approximately 20,000 clones, around 84% of them seen only once. There are 18 residues in the CDR3. Germline CDR1 and CDR2: SSHAT and FNYEAQ (reference sequence). V usage is TRBV7-7 and J usage is TRBJ2-2; 12 bases are shared with TRBD2. The TCR sequence derives from a human donor with classical Hodgkin lymphoma. This specimen consisted of peripheral blood mononuclear cells (PBMCs), obtained before the fourth cycle of nivolumab. CDR3 bases: TGTGCTAGCACCCTTAGTGTGACTAGCGGGAGTTGGGCCGGGGAGCTGTTTTTT. Its protein is CASTLSVTSGSWAGELFF.